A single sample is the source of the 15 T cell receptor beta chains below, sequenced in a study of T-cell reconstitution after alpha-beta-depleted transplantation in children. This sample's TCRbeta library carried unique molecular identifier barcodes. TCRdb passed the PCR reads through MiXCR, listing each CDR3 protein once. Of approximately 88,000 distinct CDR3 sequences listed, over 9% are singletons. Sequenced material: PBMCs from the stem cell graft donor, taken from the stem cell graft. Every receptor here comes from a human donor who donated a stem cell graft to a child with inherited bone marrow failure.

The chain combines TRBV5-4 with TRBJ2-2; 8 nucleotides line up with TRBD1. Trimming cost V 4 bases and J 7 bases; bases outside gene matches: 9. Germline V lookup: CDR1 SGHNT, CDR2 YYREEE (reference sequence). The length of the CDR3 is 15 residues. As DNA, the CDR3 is TGTGCCAGCAGCCTACAGGGGGTGATCATCGGGGAGCTGTTTTTT. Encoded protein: CASSLQGVIIGELFF. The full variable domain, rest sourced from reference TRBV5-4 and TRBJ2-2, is ETGVTQSPTHLIKTRGQQVTLRCSSQSGHNTVSWYQQALGQGPQFIFQYYREEENGRGNFPPRFSGLQFPNYSSELNVNALELDDSALYLCASSLQGVIIGELFFGEGSRLTVL.

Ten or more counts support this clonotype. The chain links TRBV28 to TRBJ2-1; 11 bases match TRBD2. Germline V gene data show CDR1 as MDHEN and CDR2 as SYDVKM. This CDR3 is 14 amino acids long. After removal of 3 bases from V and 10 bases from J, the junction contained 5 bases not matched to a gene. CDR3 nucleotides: TGTGCCAGCAGTTTGGGACTAGCGGAGGGGGAGCAGTTCTTC. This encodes CASSLGLAEGEQFF.

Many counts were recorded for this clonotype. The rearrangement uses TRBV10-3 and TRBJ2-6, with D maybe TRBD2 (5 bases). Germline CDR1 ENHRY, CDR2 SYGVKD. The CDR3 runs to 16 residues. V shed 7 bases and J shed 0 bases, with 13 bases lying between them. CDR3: CAINPGVSSGANVLTF. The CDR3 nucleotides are TGTGCCATCAACCCCGGGGTCAGCTCTGGGGCCAACGTCCTGACTTTC.

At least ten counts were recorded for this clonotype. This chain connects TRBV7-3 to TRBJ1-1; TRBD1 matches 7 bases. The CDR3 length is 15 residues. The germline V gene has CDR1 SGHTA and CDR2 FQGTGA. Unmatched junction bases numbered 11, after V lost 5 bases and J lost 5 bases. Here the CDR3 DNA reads TGTGCCAGCAGCCTAAACAGGGGTGGAGATACTGAAGCTTTCTTT. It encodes CASSLNRGGDTEAFF.

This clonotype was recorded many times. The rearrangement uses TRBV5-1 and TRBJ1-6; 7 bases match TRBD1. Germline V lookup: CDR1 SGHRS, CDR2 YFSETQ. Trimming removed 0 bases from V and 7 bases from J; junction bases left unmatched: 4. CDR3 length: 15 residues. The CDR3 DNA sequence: TGCGCCAGCAGCTTGGGGCAGGGGGTGAATTCACCCCTCCACTTT. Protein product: CASSLGQGVNSPLHF.

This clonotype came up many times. CDR3: CASSFAGQGLGETQYF. DNA for the CDR3: TGCGCCAGCAGCTTCGCGGGACAGGGGCTGGGGGAGACCCAGTACTTC. The gene calls are TRBV5-1 and TRBJ2-5; 10 bases align to TRBD1. Germline lookup yields CDR1 SGHRS and CDR2 YFSETQ. The CDR3 is 16 amino acids. V gave up 2 bases and J gave up 5 bases; unmatched junction bases: 9.

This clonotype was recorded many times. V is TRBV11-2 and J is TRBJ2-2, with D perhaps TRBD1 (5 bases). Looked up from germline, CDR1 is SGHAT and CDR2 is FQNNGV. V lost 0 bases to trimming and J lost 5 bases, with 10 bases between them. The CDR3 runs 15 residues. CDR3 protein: CASSLDFRATGELFF. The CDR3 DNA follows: TGTGCCAGCAGCTTAGATTTCAGGGCGACCGGGGAGCTGTTTTTT.

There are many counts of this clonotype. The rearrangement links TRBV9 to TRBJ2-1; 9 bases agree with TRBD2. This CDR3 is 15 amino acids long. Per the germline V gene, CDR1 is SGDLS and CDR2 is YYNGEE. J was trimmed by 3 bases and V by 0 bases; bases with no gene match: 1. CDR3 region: CASSVVTSGYNEQFF. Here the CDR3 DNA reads TGTGCCAGCAGCGTAGTGACTAGCGGCTACAATGAGCAGTTCTTC.

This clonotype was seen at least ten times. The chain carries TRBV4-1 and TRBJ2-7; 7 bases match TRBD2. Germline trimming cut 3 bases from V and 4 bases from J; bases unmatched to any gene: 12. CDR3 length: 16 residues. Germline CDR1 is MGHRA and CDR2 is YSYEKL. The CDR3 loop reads CASSHARDYGTYEQYF. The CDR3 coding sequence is TGCGCCAGCAGCCACGCCCGGGACTACGGAACTTACGAGCAGTACTTC.

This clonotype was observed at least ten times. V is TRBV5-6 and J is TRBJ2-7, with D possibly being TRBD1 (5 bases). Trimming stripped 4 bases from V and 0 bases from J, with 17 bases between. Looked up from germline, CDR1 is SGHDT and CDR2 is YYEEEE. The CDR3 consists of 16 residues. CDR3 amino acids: CASSTTEFRGSYEQYF. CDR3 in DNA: TGTGCCAGCAGCACAACGGAGTTTAGGGGCTCCTACGAGCAGTACTTC.

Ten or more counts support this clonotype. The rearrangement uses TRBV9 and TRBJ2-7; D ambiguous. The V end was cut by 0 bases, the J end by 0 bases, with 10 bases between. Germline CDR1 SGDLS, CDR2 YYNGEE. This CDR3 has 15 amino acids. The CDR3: CASSVGLDSSYEQYF. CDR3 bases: TGTGCCAGCAGCGTAGGACTGGATAGCTCCTACGAGCAGTACTTC.

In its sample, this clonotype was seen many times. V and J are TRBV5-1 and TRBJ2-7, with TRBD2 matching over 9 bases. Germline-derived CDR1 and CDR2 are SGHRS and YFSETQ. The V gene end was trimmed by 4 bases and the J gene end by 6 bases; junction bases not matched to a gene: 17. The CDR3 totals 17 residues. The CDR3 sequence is CASSRSSGGLRHGEQYF. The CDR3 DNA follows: TGCGCCAGCAGCCGGAGTAGCGGGGGCCTTAGGCATGGCGAGCAGTACTTC.

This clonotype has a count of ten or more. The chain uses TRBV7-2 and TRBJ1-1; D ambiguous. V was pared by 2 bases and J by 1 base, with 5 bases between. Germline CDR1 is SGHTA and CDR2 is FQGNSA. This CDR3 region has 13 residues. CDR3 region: CASSLLGNTEAFF. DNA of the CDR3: TGTGCCAGCAGCTTATTGGGGAACACTGAAGCTTTCTTT.

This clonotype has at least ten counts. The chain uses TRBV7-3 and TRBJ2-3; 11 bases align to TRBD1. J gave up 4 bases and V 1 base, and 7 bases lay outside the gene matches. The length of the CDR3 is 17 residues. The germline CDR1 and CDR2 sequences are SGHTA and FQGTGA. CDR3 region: CASSLNVRTGGADTQYF. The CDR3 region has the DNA TGTGCCAGCAGCTTAAACGTTCGGACAGGGGGCGCAGATACGCAGTATTTT.

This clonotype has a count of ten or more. The CDR3 coding sequence is TGTGCCAGCTCACGGGACGATGACACTGAAGCTTTCTTT. Encoded protein: CASSRDDDTEAFF. J is TRBJ1-1 and V is TRBV18; D is perhaps TRBD1 (5 bases). Germline CDR1 KGHSH, CDR2 LQKENI. Trimming removed 4 bases at V and 3 bases at J, with 9 bases between. CDR3 length: 13 residues.